This record concerns one T cell receptor (beta chain) sequence. Original processing methods: The study's classifier, a distant-metastasis tool for papillary thyroid cancer, was built using CDR3 differences across clinicopathological groups. MiXCR was used by TCRdb to re-call the PCR reads. TCRdb, not the authors, supplied the V and J calls. Here the sample spans over 9,000 clones, roughly 12% being singletons. The sample is drawn from a study of metastatic and nonmetastatic thyroid tumors. The wider study: Malignant thyroid and benign thyroid patients provided blood and tumor or nodule tissue whose repertoires were compared.

The ends lost 7 bases at V and 0 bases at J; junction bases unmatched: 3. Germline CDR1 is GTSNPN and CDR2 is SVGIG (reference sequence). The length of the CDR3 is 13 residues. Thyroid surgery was preceded by no treatment in any patient. The rearrangement links TRBV30 to TRBJ1-5; 7 nucleotides align to TRBD1. The receptor was isolated from a female donor with papillary thyroid cancer or a benign thyroid nodule (not recorded which). Some clones in this sample may be carry-over from other donors' samples. Sequences were obtained from blood. The CDR3 DNA reads as TGTGCCTTCAGGACAGGTAGCAATCAGCCCCAGCATTTT. Protein: CAFRTGSNQPQHF.